A single sample gave rise to the 25 T cell receptor beta chains below, sequenced in a study of T-cell reconstitution after alpha-beta-depleted transplantation in children. The library targeted TCRbeta and was prepared with unique molecular identifiers. TCRdb passed the PCR reads through MiXCR, listing each CDR3 protein once. The top ten hold approximately 33% of the sample, which has 500,000 to 600,000 distinct CDR3 sequences, 25% to 30% seen once. The specimen comprised PBMCs, sampled before TCRalphabeta/CD19-depleted stem cell transplant. The receptor source for this set is a boy under two years old with Wiskott-Aldrich syndrome, due to receive a stem cell transplant.

This clonotype was picked up a small number of times. This chain joins TRBV20-1 and TRBJ2-6, with TRBD2 matching over 12 bases. CDR1 is DFQATT, CDR2 SNEGSKA, per germline (reference sequence). This CDR3 is 18 amino acids long. V dropped 0 bases and J dropped 1; count of bases not matched to a gene: 4. CDR3 DNA sequence: TGCAGTGCTAGAGATCCGACTAGCGGGAGTTCTGGGGCCAACGTCCTGACTTTC. It translates to CSARDPTSGSSGANVLTF.

This clonotype was seen a few times. This chain uses TRBV2 with TRBJ2-7; the D call may be TRBD1 or TRBD2 (7 bases each). V was trimmed by 6 bases and J by 3 bases, leaving 12 bases between them. The CDR3 is 13 residues long. The germline V gene encodes CDR1 SNHLY and CDR2 FYNNEI. DNA of the CDR3: TGTGCCAGCAGCGGCAGGGGGGGCTACGAGCAGTACTTC. This sequence encodes CASSGRGGYEQYF.

The V call is TRBV12-3 or TRBV12-4, the J call TRBJ2-3; D possibly corresponds to TRBD1 (5 bases). The CDR3 runs to 13 residues. Trimming removed 8 bases at V and 1 base at J, with 10 bases between. The CDR3 nucleotides read TGTGCCAGCGGTAGCAGGGGCACAGATACGCAGTATTTT. Its protein is CASGSRGTDTQYF.

In its sample, this clonotype was seen once. The chain joins TRBV7-6 to TRBJ2-3; D gene ambiguous. Germline V gene sequence: CDR1 SGHVS, CDR2 FNYEAQ. The V end lost 5 bases, the J end lost 0 bases, and 15 bases lay between the germline ends. This CDR3 comprises 16 residues. Written as DNA, the CDR3 is TGTGCCAGCAGCCCACGGAACCACCCTAGCACAGATACGCAGTATTTT. This codes for CASSPRNHPSTDTQYF.

V gene TRBV5-1 combines with J gene TRBJ2-7, with D tentatively TRBD1 (6 bases). Germline-derived CDR1 and CDR2 are SGHRS and YFSETQ. This CDR3 has 13 residues. The V gene lost 2 bases and the J gene lost 7 bases, with 13 bases spanning the gap. The CDR3 DNA follows: TGCGCCAGCAGCTTAGGGACAACCCGAGAGCAGTACTTC. Protein: CASSLGTTREQYF. Complete variable domain (other parts from reference TRBV5-1 and TRBJ2-7): KAGVTQTPRYLIKTRGQQVTLSCSPISGHRSVSWYQQTPGQGLQFLFEYFSETQRNKGNFPGRFSGRQFSNSRSEMNVSTLELGDSALYLCASSLGTTREQYFGPGTRLTVT.

The chain joins TRBV3-1 to TRBJ1-6; TRBD1 matches at 8 bases. Germline V gene data show CDR1 as LGHDT and CDR2 as YNNKEL (reference sequence). Trimming took 4 bases from V and 7 from J; bases not matched to a gene: 3. The length of the CDR3 is 14 residues. The CDR3 region has the DNA TGTGCCAGCAGCCGACAGGGGTCGAATTCACCCCTCCACTTT. It translates to CASSRQGSNSPLHF.

V is TRBV6-1 and J is TRBJ2-7, with D perhaps TRBD2 (6 bases). V lost 0 bases and J 4 bases, leaving 13 bases between the germline ends. CDR3 length: 15 residues. Per the germline V gene, CDR1 is MNHNS and CDR2 is SASEGT. The CDR3 region has the DNA TGTGCCAGCAGTGAAGCAATGCGGGCGGGGTACGAGCAGTACTTC. It yields the protein CASSEAMRAGYEQYF.

This clonotype appeared many times. In DNA, the CDR3 is TGCAGCCCAAGGTTGGGGCTCTACAATGAGCAGTTCTTC. It is translated as CSPRLGLYNEQFF. This chain joins TRBV29-1 and TRBJ2-1; D might be TRBD1 (5 bases). Trimming took 8 bases from V and 3 from J, leaving 14 bases between them. The CDR3 length is 13 residues. Germline V gene data show CDR1 as SQVTM and CDR2 as ANQGSEA.

The V call is TRBV7-6, the J call TRBJ2-6; perhaps TRBD1 as D (5 bases). CDR3 length: 15 amino acids. Germline values: CDR1 SGHVS, CDR2 FNYEAQ. Trimming shortened V by 5 bases and J by 1 base, and 9 bases separated the two germline ends. CDR3 protein: CASSPTASGANVLTF. In DNA form, the CDR3 reads TGTGCCAGCAGCCCGACAGCTTCTGGGGCCAACGTCCTGACTTTC.

This clonotype has more than one count but fewer than ten. The J gene is TRBJ2-7, the V gene TRBV18, with 7 nucleotides matching TRBD2. With 1 base clipped from V and 6 bases from J, the junction kept 9 bases outside the gene matches. CDR3 length equals 15 residues. Germline loops: CDR1 KGHSH, CDR2 LQKENI. CDR3 amino acids: CASSPRGGSSLEQYF. CDR3 bases: TGTGCCAGCTCACCACGAGGCGGGAGTTCCCTCGAGCAGTACTTC.

The rearrangement joins TRBV10-3 to TRBJ1-2; D call uncertain. The CDR3 contains 12 residues. Trimming shortened V by 4 bases and J by 8 bases, and 11 bases separated the two germline ends. Germline V gives CDR1 ENHRY, CDR2 SYGVKD. This CDR3 reads CAISGQVEGYTF. The DNA of the CDR3 is TGTGCCATCAGTGGGCAAGTTGAAGGCTACACCTTC.

The CDR3 region is CATSDRGLYEQYF. In DNA, the CDR3 is TGTGCCACCTCTGACAGGGGGCTCTACGAGCAGTACTTC. The chain carries TRBV6-1 and TRBJ2-7; 10 bases align to TRBD1. The germline V gene encodes CDR1 MNHNS and CDR2 SASEGT. This CDR3 has 13 amino acids. Trimming removed 10 bases from V and 3 bases from J; junction bases left unmatched: 6.

The rearrangement links TRBV27 to TRBJ2-1; TRBD2 matches 11 bases. Per germline, CDR1 MNHEY and CDR2 SMNVEV (reference sequence). CDR3 length: 15 amino acids. V was pared by 5 bases and J by 7 bases, with 7 bases of the junction left unmatched. The CDR3 region has the DNA TGTGCCAGCAGTCCCAGACTAGCGGGAAGTAATGAGCAGTTCTTC. Amino acids: CASSPRLAGSNEQFF.

This clonotype was found a few times. The chain joins TRBV6-1 to TRBJ2-7, with D perhaps assigned TRBD1 or TRBD2 (5 bases each). This CDR3 is built from 14 residues. CDR1 is MNHNS, CDR2 SASEGT, per germline. The ends were cut back, 6 bases at V and 5 bases at J, with 17 bases in the middle. The CDR3: CASRPRDDRHEQYF. The CDR3 region has the DNA TGTGCCAGCAGGCCACGGGACGATCGGCACGAGCAGTACTTC.

This clonotype has only a few counts. J is TRBJ2-1 and V is TRBV5-1; D tentatively fits TRBD1 or TRBD2 (5 bases each). The ends were cut back, 0 bases at V and 6 bases at J, with 13 bases in the middle. CDR3 length: 15 amino acids. Germline CDR1 SGHRS, CDR2 YFSETQ. In nucleotides, the CDR3 is TGCGCCAGCAGCTTGGGGGGGTGGAATTCCAATGAGCAGTTCTTC. Translated: CASSLGGWNSNEQFF.

In its sample, this clonotype was seen a few times. The V call is TRBV20-1, the J call TRBJ2-5; D is tentatively TRBD1 or TRBD2 (5 bases each). This CDR3 is 15 amino acids long. The germline V gene has CDR1 DFQATT and CDR2 SNEGSKA (reference sequence). Trimming cost V 8 bases and J 2 bases, with 21 bases left between them. CDR3 DNA: TGCAGTCTCTTAGGGGACCGAGGGGAACAAGAGACCCAGTACTTC. The encoded protein is CSLLGDRGEQETQYF.

This clonotype was seen more than once but under ten times. This chain uses TRBV5-1 with TRBJ2-1; 11 bases are shared with TRBD2. The germline CDR1 and CDR2 sequences are SGHRS and YFSETQ. The CDR3 contains 17 residues. V was clipped by 4 bases and J by 6 bases; unmatched bases: 12. CDR3 nucleotides: TGCGCCAGCAGCCCCGGGACACCCGGACTAGCGGGCAATGAGCAGTTCTTC. This codes for CASSPGTPGLAGNEQFF.

This clonotype was picked up many times. The chain has TRBV18 and TRBJ2-3; D is perhaps TRBD2 (6 bases). The CDR3 covers 14 residues. Germline V gene lookup returns CDR1 KGHSH and CDR2 LQKENI. Trimming left V 3 bases short and J 4 bases short, with 11 bases between. CDR3 DNA sequence: TGTGCCAGCTCACCGGGCGGGGCGGCAGATACGCAGTATTTT. Encoded protein: CASSPGGAADTQYF.

This chain links TRBV12-3 or TRBV12-4 with TRBJ2-6; possible D gene TRBD2, 6 bases. V lost 4 bases to trimming and J lost 0 bases, with 13 bases between them. This CDR3 has 17 amino acids. CDR3 in amino acids: CASSSQLGGSGANVLTF. The DNA for the CDR3 is TGTGCCAGCAGTTCCCAGTTGGGGGGCTCTGGGGCCAACGTCCTGACTTTC.

In its sample, this clonotype was seen a few times. V gene TRBV7-2 combines with J gene TRBJ2-5; TRBD2 matches at 13 bases. V gave up 5 bases and J gave up 5 bases; unmatched junction bases: 5. The CDR3 sequence is 15 residues long. In germline, CDR1 is SGHTA, CDR2 FQGNSA. The CDR3 sequence is CASSGGLAGRETQYF. The CDR3 nucleotides are TGTGCCAGCAGCGGGGGACTAGCGGGACGGGAGACCCAGTACTTC.

The chain uses TRBV29-1 and TRBJ1-2; 7 bases align to TRBD1. The CDR3 length is 13 residues. The germline V gene has CDR1 SQVTM and CDR2 ANQGSEA. J lost 0 bases, V lost 4 bases, and 2 bases had no gene match. The CDR3 DNA sequence: TGCAGCGTTGGACAGGGCTCTAACTATGGCTACACCTTC. Translating it yields CSVGQGSNYGYTF.

This chain links TRBV24-1 with TRBJ2-7; TRBD2 aligns across 12 bases. The CDR3 sequence is 17 residues long. The J segment lost 3 bases and the V segment lost 3 bases, leaving 8 bases of the junction unmatched. Germline CDR1 KGHDR, CDR2 SFDVKD. The CDR3 reads CATSDRRTSGIIYEQYF. CDR3 nucleotides: TGTGCCACCAGTGATCGGCGGACTAGCGGGATAATCTACGAGCAGTACTTC.

This clonotype was seen only a few times. The chain has TRBV3-1 and TRBJ2-2; D remains ambiguous. The CDR3 length is 12 residues. V was cut by 4 bases and J by 8 bases, with 8 bases left in between. Germline V gene lookup returns CDR1 LGHDT and CDR2 YNNKEL (reference sequence). The CDR3 nucleotides read TGTGCCAGCAGCCGATATCGGGGGGAGCTGTTTTTT. It specifies CASSRYRGELFF.

This chain connects TRBV5-1 to TRBJ2-7, with D maybe TRBD2 (6 bases). The CDR3 is made up of 13 amino acids. Deletions cut 4 bases from V and 3 bases from J, with 11 bases between. Germline lookup yields CDR1 SGHRS and CDR2 YFSETQ. For the CDR3, the DNA is TGCGCCAGCAGCCCTCTAGCGCACTACGAGCAGTACTTC. It encodes CASSPLAHYEQYF.

V is TRBV29-1 and J is TRBJ1-1; 7 bases line up with TRBD1. The V gene end was trimmed by 6 bases and the J gene end by 0 bases; junction bases not matched to a gene: 4. The CDR3 totals 13 residues. The germline CDR1 and CDR2 sequences are SQVTM and ANQGSEA. The CDR3 DNA sequence: TGCAGCGTCGCGGGACAGCTGAACACTGAAGCTTTCTTT. Translated, it gives CSVAGQLNTEAFF.